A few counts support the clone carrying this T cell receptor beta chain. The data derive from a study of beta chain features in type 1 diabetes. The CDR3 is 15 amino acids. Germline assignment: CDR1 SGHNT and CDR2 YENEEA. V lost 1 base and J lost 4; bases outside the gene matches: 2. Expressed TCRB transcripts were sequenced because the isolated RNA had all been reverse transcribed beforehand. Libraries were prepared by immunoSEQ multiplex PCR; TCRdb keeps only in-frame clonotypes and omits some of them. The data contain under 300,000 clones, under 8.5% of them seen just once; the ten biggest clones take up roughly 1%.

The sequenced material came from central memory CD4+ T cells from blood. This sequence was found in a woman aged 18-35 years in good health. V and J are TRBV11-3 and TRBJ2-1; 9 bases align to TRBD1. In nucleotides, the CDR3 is TGTGCCAGCAGCTTAGTACAGGGGGCGTACAATGAGCAGTTCTTC. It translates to CASSLVQGAYNEQFF.